This paragraph reports one TCR beta chain. Its antigen is not known. The TCR beta cDNA libraries carried unique molecular identifiers. TCRdb re-called the PCR reads with MiXCR, one entry per CDR3 protein. The data contain more than 450,000 distinct CDR3 sequences, approximately 34% of them seen just once; the ten biggest clones take up approximately 5.4%. The data belong to a study of post-analysis software for immune sequencing data. Study context: There were relapsing-remitting, secondary progressive and progressive-relapsing multiple sclerosis among the disease courses included. Overall study results and limits: Five or six TRBV segments were significantly more frequent in patients than in controls. TRBV5-6, TRBV5-1 and TRBV20-1 were among these segments. Samples prepared in the same batch strongly co-clustered by F measure.

Deletions cut 4 bases from V and 1 base from J, with 13 bases between. Germline-derived CDR1 and CDR2 are MNHNS and SASEGT. The CDR3 has 15 amino acids. Sequencing used blood. The chain is built from TRBV6-1 and TRBJ2-5; D gene ambiguous. This receptor was taken from a girl aged 2-17 years with multiple sclerosis. The CDR3 nucleotides read TGTGCCAGCAGTGGAATGACCGCTGCCCAAGAGACCCAGTACTTC. Translation gives CASSGMTAAQETQYF.